This is a list of T cell receptor beta chains from one sample in a study of T cell responses to AZD1222 COVID-19 vaccine. Generated by immunoSEQ multiplex PCR, the TCRdb table keeps only in-frame clones and is missing some. This table holds tens of thousands of clones, about 83% found once. The material sequenced was peripheral blood, taken 28 days after the second AZD1222 dose. These receptors all stem from an adult who received the AZD1222 COVID-19 vaccine. Each CDR3 is given with its conserved first and last residue. Fields, in order: clone size, J gene, V gene, D gene, CDR3 protein, CDR3 DNA. D genes are given only for firm matches. A row's size may be missing; if present it is once, few, many or a size class.

>.|TRBJ2-7|TRBV28|TRBD1
CASSIQGAYEQYF
TGTGCCAGCTCTATCCAGGGGGCCTACGAGCAGTACTTC
>.|TRBJ1-6|TRBV7-9|.
CASSRSIASSYNSPLHF
TGTGCCAGCAGCCGCTCGATCGCGAGCTCCTATAATTCACCCCTCCACTTT
>.|TRBJ2-2|TRBV7-2|TRBD1
CASSKQGAVGELFF
TGTGCCAGCAGCAAACAGGGGGCCGTCGGGGAGCTGTTTTTT
>.|TRBJ2-3|TRBV5-1|.
CASSLVSTDTQYF
TGCGCCAGCAGCTTGGTATCCACAGATACGCAGTATTTT
>few|TRBJ1-1|TRBV19|.
CASSISDFGGTEAFF
TGTGCCAGTAGTATAAGTGACTTTGGAGGGACTGAAGCTTTCTTT
>.|TRBJ2-5|TRBV11-3|TRBD2
CASSLGVAGGQETQYF
TGTGCCAGCAGCTTAGGGGTCGCCGGGGGGCAAGAGACCCAGTACTTC
>once|TRBJ2-7|TRBV7-9|TRBD2
CASSLGLAGSYEQYF
TGTGCCAGCAGCCTTGGACTAGCGGGGTCCTACGAGCAGTACTTC
>.|TRBJ2-7|TRBV11-3|.
CASSLFGRVGEYEQYF
TGTGCCAGCAGCTTATTCGGTAGGGTGGGGGAATACGAGCAGTACTTC
>.|TRBJ1-2|TRBV28|.
CASRQNGYTF
TGTGCCAGCAGACAAAACGGCTACACCTTC
>.|TRBJ1-5|TRBV20-1|.
CSASMGHIQPQHF
TGCAGTGCTAGTATGGGACATATACAGCCCCAGCATTTT
>.|TRBJ1-1|TRBV5-1|.
CASSFRPGVDTEAFF
TGCGCCAGCAGCTTCCGCCCGGGGGTGGACACTGAAGCTTTCTTT
>.|TRBJ1-2|TRBV28|.
CASSLSVGDYTF
TGTGCCAGCAGTTTATCAGTAGGGGACTACACCTTC
>.|TRBJ2-5|TRBV7-9|.
CASTPRWSQETQYF
TGTGCCAGCACCCCTCGGTGGAGTCAAGAGACCCAGTACTTC
>.|TRBJ2-1|TRBV7-9|.
CATSGTYNEQFF
TGTGCCACCTCCGGGACCTACAATGAGCAGTTCTTC
>few|TRBJ1-2|TRBV19|TRBD1
CASTRTGDTNYGYTF
TGTGCCAGTACCCGAACAGGGGACACTAACTATGGCTACACCTTC
>.|TRBJ2-1|TRBV11-2|.
CASSPPGQAIREQFF
TGTGCCAGCAGCCCCCCGGGGCAGGCTATAAGAGAGCAGTTCTTC
>.|TRBJ1-5|TRBV28|.
CASSPRSGANQPQHF
TGTGCCAGCAGTCCGCGGTCGGGGGCCAATCAGCCCCAGCATTTT
>.|TRBJ1-2|TRBV5-1|TRBD1
CASSLAPGQGAVNYGYTF
TGCGCCAGCAGCTTGGCTCCGGGACAGGGGGCGGTGAACTATGGCTACACCTTC
>once|TRBJ2-7|TRBV5-1|.
CASSYPGGSEQYF
TGCGCCAGCAGCTACCCGGGGGGCTCCGAGCAGTACTTC
>.|TRBJ2-5|TRBV5-6|.
CASSFTEGKAQYF
TGTGCCAGCAGCTTTACGGAGGGGAAGGCCCAGTACTTC
>.|TRBJ1-2|TRBV29-1|.
CSVEATLTGSLPLNYGYTF
TGCAGCGTTGAGGCCACGTTGACCGGGAGCCTTCCCCTTAACTATGGCTACACCTTC
>.|TRBJ2-3|TRBV15|.
CATLGESASTDTQYF
TGTGCCACCCTCGGAGAGTCAGCTAGCACAGATACGCAGTATTTT
>few|TRBJ1-2|TRBV28|.
CASSPPRGTYYGYTF
TGTGCCAGCAGTCCCCCTAGAGGAACCTACTATGGCTACACCTTC
>.|TRBJ2-7|TRBV15|.
CATSKGGLGEQYF
TGTGCCACCAGCAAGGGGGGGCTGGGCGAGCAGTACTTC
>.|TRBJ1-1|TRBV27|TRBD1
CASLRQGMNTEAFF
TGTGCCAGCCTCCGACAGGGCATGAACACTGAAGCTTTCTTT
>.|TRBJ1-1|TRBV19|.
CASSMREVNTEAFF
TGTGCCAGTAGTATGAGGGAGGTTAACACTGAAGCTTTCTTT
>.|TRBJ2-1|TRBV7-2|TRBD2
CASSPWTSANNEQFF
TGTGCCAGCAGCCCCTGGACTAGCGCTAACAATGAGCAGTTCTTC
>.|TRBJ2-1|TRBV19|.
CASSIVLNEQFF
TGTGCCAGTAGTATAGTACTCAATGAGCAGTTCTTC
>.|TRBJ1-2|TRBV6-5|.
CASSYDNRANGYTF
TGTGCCAGCAGTTACGACAACAGGGCTAATGGCTACACCTTC
>.|TRBJ2-2|TRBV13|TRBD1
CASSARTGGTGELFF
TGTGCCAGCAGCGCCCGGACAGGGGGTACCGGGGAGCTGTTTTTT
>.|TRBJ1-3|TRBV11-1|.
CASSLGAGASGNTIYF
TGTGCCAGCAGCTTAGGAGCTGGCGCTTCTGGAAACACCATATATTTT
>.|TRBJ2-1|TRBV28|TRBD2
CASGTSGRMGYNEQFF
TGTGCCAGCGGGACTAGCGGGCGGATGGGATACAATGAGCAGTTCTTC
>.|TRBJ1-6|TRBV28|.
CASSSPGRGYNSPLHF
TGTGCCAGCAGTTCTCCGGGGAGGGGATACAATTCACCCCTCCACTTT
>few|TRBJ1-1|TRBV5-8|.
CASSLGPPGAQAFF
TGTGCCAGCAGCTTGGGCCCCCCGGGGGCGCAGGCTTTCTTT
>.|TRBJ2-1|TRBV6-5|TRBD1
CASSYEGQGFNEQFF
TGTGCCAGCAGTTACGAGGGACAGGGGTTTAATGAGCAGTTCTTC
>.|TRBJ2-3|TRBV27|.
CASSLEAARKGGNTQYF
TGTGCCAGCAGTTTAGAAGCTGCCAGGAAGGGGGGAAATACGCAGTATTTT
>.|TRBJ2-3|TRBV27|TRBD2
CASRKLADGTDTQYF
TGTGCCAGCAGAAAACTAGCGGATGGCACAGATACGCAGTATTTT
>.|TRBJ1-5|TRBV6-5|.
CASRWRPDSNQPQHF
TGTGCCAGCAGGTGGCGGCCCGATAGCAATCAGCCCCAGCATTTT
>.|TRBJ1-1|TRBV12-3/TRBV12-4|.
CASRWGTNTEAFF
TGTGCCAGCAGATGGGGGACGAACACTGAAGCTTTCTTT
>.|TRBJ2-3|TRBV7-9|.
CASSDPGLSTDTQYF
TGTGCCAGCAGCGATCCGGGACTCAGCACAGATACGCAGTATTTT
>.|TRBJ1-1|TRBV28|.
CASKTRNTEAFF
TGTGCCAGTAAGACACGGAACACTGAAGCTTTCTTT
>many|TRBJ1-1|TRBV29-1|TRBD1
CSVVLTGTNTEAFF
TGCAGCGTTGTCCTGACAGGGACGAACACTGAAGCTTTCTTT
>few|TRBJ2-7|TRBV4-2|.
CASSQGGSWEQYF
TGTGCCAGCAGCCAAGGTGGTAGCTGGGAGCAGTACTTC
>few|TRBJ1-1|TRBV28|TRBD1
CASSSGQRVNTEAFF
TGTGCCAGCAGTTCGGGACAGCGAGTAAACACTGAAGCTTTCTTT
>.|TRBJ2-7|TRBV2|TRBD1
CASNLDRGRGKYF
TGTGCCAGCAATCTGGACAGGGGGCGCGGGAAGTACTTC
>.|TRBJ2-3|TRBV12-3/TRBV12-4|.
CASSLEEVDTQYF
TGTGCCAGCAGTTTAGAGGAAGTCGATACGCAGTATTTT
>once|TRBJ2-3|TRBV19|.
CASSMYALRISDTDTQYF
TGTGCCAGTAGTATGTACGCACTTAGGATCTCCGACACAGATACGCAGTATTTT
>.|TRBJ1-2|TRBV5-1|TRBD1
CASSLDSTGDYGYTF
TGCGCCAGCAGCTTGGATAGTACAGGGGACTATGGCTACACCTTC
>.|TRBJ2-3|TRBV5-4|TRBD2
CASSTGLAGTDTQYF
TGTGCCAGCAGCACTGGACTAGCGGGCACAGATACGCAGTATTTT
>.|TRBJ2-5|TRBV11-3|.
CASSRTGSVETQYF
TGTGCCAGCAGCCGAACAGGGTCGGTAGAGACCCAGTACTTC
>.|TRBJ1-1|TRBV6-5|TRBD1
CASSSGQGRAEAFF
TGTGCCAGCAGTTCGGGACAGGGGAGAGCTGAAGCTTTCTTT
>.|TRBJ1-1|TRBV2|.
CASSLTGTDVTEAFF
TGTGCCAGCAGTTTAACTGGGACGGACGTTACTGAAGCTTTCTTT
>.|TRBJ2-1|TRBV3-1/TRBV3-2|.
CASSQGGREQFF
TGTGCCAGCAGCCAGGGGGGGCGGGAGCAGTTCTTC
>.|TRBJ2-5|TRBV18|.
CASSPWKETQYF
TGTGCCAGCTCACCATGGAAAGAGACCCAGTACTTC
>.|TRBJ1-3|TRBV28|TRBD1
CASSLMTGGSAGNTIYF
TGTGCCAGCAGTCTAATGACAGGGGGATCGGCTGGAAACACCATATATTTT
>.|TRBJ1-2|TRBV10-3|.
CATSLSPDTGYGYTF
TGTGCCACCTCACTATCCCCAGACACAGGCTATGGCTACACCTTC
>.|TRBJ2-7|TRBV28|TRBD1
CASSIGTGAYEQYF
TGTGCCAGCAGTATCGGGACAGGCGCCTACGAGCAGTACTTC
>.|TRBJ1-1|TRBV7-3|.
CASSPLGKNTEAFF
TGTGCCAGCAGTCCCCTAGGTAAGAACACTGAAGCTTTCTTT
>.|TRBJ1-2|TRBV6-5|TRBD1
CASSYTGTGMYGYTF
TGTGCCAGCAGTTACACCGGGACAGGGATGTATGGCTACACCTTC
>.|TRBJ2-5|TRBV18|TRBD2
CASSLRGEETQYF
TGTGCCAGCTCACTACGGGGGGAGGAGACCCAGTACTTC